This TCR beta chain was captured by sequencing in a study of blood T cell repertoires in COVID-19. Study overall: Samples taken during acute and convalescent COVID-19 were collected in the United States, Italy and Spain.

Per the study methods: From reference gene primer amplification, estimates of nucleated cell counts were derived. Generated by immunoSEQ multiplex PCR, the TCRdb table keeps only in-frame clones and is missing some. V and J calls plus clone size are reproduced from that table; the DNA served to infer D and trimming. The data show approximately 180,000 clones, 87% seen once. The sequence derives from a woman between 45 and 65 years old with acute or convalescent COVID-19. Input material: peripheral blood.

The CDR3 loop reads CASSFDLLNEQFF. CDR3 coding DNA: TGTGCCAGCAGTTTCGATCTACTCAATGAGCAGTTCTTC. The gene calls are TRBV6-5 and TRBJ2-1; D gene ambiguous. The CDR3 spans 13 residues. V lost 4 bases, J lost 6 bases, and 10 bases lay in between. CDR1 MNHEY and CDR2 SVGAGI come from the germline V gene.